This TCR beta chain was found in a study of cytomegalovirus exposure and HLA in healthy donors. Primers for the PCR totalled 60 Vbeta and 13 Jbeta. The method was immunoSEQ multiplex PCR; TCRdb's version includes in-frame clones alone and lacks a portion of them. The sample has more than 150,000 clones, roughly 82% seen once. Trimming cost V 5 bases and J 8 bases; bases outside gene matches: 17. Germline-derived CDR1 and CDR2 are SGHVS and FQNEAQ. CDR3 length: 17 amino acids. The specimen sequenced was PBMCs. The V gene is TRBV7-8, the J gene TRBJ2-3; 9 bases align to TRBD1. The source of this sequence is a girl aged 2 to 9 in good health and CMV-seropositive. In DNA, the CDR3 is TGTGCCAGCAGCCTAATCCATCCGGGACAGGGCCGCGGTACGCAGTATTTT. Translation: CASSLIHPGQGRGTQYF.